Listed below are T cell receptor beta chains from one sample, sequenced in a study of blood T cell repertoires in COVID-19. The assay was immunoSEQ multiplex PCR, and TCRdb's table has in-frame clones only and misses some. The table records about 90,000 clones, around four fifths of them present only once. The sequenced material came from peripheral blood. These receptors all stem from a woman between 65 and 79 years old with active or convalescent COVID-19. The CDR3 runs from the conserved cysteine through the conserved F or W. D genes are given only for firm matches. Part of the rows lack a size; the others show once, few, many or a class for expanded clones.

V: TRBV19
J: TRBJ2-3
size: -
D: -
CDR3: CASSRQGPPSTDTQYF
DNA: TGTGCCAGTAGTAGGCAGGGCCCTCCTAGCACAGATACGCAGTATTTT

V: TRBV7-2
J: TRBJ2-7
size: once
D: -
CDR3: CASSLGGDSYEQYF
DNA: TGTGCCAGCAGCTTAGGCGGGGACTCCTACGAGCAGTACTTC

V: TRBV6-5
J: TRBJ2-3
size: -
D: -
CDR3: CASSRTGTDTQYF
DNA: TGTGCCAGCAGCCGGACAGGCACAGATACGCAGTATTTT

V: TRBV19
J: TRBJ1-1
size: -
D: -
CDR3: CASSSGGDWGTEAFF
DNA: TGTGCCAGTAGTAGTGGAGGAGACTGGGGCACTGAAGCTTTCTTT

V: TRBV7-2
J: TRBJ1-4
size: -
D: TRBD1
CDR3: CASSLATGPGGKLFF
DNA: TGTGCCAGCAGCTTAGCGACAGGGCCCGGGGGAAAACTGTTTTTT

V: TRBV7-9
J: TRBJ1-5
size: -
D: TRBD1
CDR3: CASSGAQGDIQPQHF
DNA: TGTGCCAGCAGCGGGGCACAGGGGGATATACAGCCCCAGCATTTT

V: TRBV21-1
J: TRBJ1-5
size: -
D: -
CDR3: CASIREEGARISGNQPQHF
DNA: TGTGCCAGCATTAGGGAGGAGGGGGCGAGAATAAGTGGCAATCAGCCCCAGCATTTT

V: TRBV28
J: TRBJ1-1
size: -
D: TRBD1
CDR3: CASSLQGGKMNTEAFF
DNA: TGTGCCAGCAGCCTACAGGGGGGGAAAATGAACACTGAAGCTTTCTTT

V: TRBV2
J: TRBJ1-2
size: -
D: TRBD1
CDR3: CASSGQGAGGYTF
DNA: TGTGCCAGCAGTGGCCAGGGGGCTGGTGGCTACACCTTC

V: TRBV4-1
J: TRBJ1-2
size: once
D: -
CDR3: CASSQVGAGKGGGYTF
DNA: TGCGCCAGCAGCCAAGTAGGGGCAGGGAAAGGCGGTGGCTACACCTTC

V: TRBV16
J: TRBJ1-1
size: -
D: TRBD1
CDR3: CASSQFQGAAPLNTEAFF
DNA: TGTGCCAGCAGCCAATTCCAGGGGGCAGCCCCTTTGAACACTGAAGCTTTCTTT

V: TRBV18
J: TRBJ1-2
size: -
D: TRBD1
CDR3: CASSAGQGFYGYTF
DNA: TGTGCCAGCTCCGCGGGACAGGGGTTTTATGGCTACACCTTC

V: TRBV3-1/TRBV3-2
J: TRBJ1-1
size: -
D: TRBD1
CDR3: CASSPDRERAFF
DNA: TGTGCCAGCAGCCCGGACAGGGAACGGGCTTTCTTT

V: TRBV28
J: TRBJ1-2
size: once
D: -
CDR3: CASMQNRGGLDGYTF
DNA: TGTGCCAGCATGCAAAATCGGGGGGGGCTCGATGGCTACACCTTC

V: TRBV3-1/TRBV3-2
J: TRBJ2-3
size: -
D: TRBD2
CDR3: CASSQGAGGFTDTQYF
DNA: TGTGCCAGCAGCCAAGGAGCGGGGGGCTTCACAGATACGCAGTATTTT

V: TRBV7-5
J: TRBJ2-1
size: -
D: -
CDR3: CARSSQGPSGGNNNEQFF
DNA: TGTGCCAGAAGCTCCCAGGGGCCTAGCGGGGGAAACAACAATGAGCAGTTCTTC

V: TRBV5-1
J: TRBJ2-4
size: -
D: TRBD1
CDR3: CASSTYYRGQAKNIQYF
DNA: TGCGCCAGCAGCACATATTACAGGGGACAGGCCAAAAACATTCAGTACTTC

V: TRBV5-4
J: TRBJ2-3
size: -
D: TRBD2
CDR3: CASSLAELAGTDTQYF
DNA: TGTGCCAGCAGCTTGGCCGAACTAGCGGGCACAGATACGCAGTATTTT

V: TRBV3-1/TRBV3-2
J: TRBJ1-1
size: few
D: -
CDR3: CASSQAWGGTEAFF
DNA: TGTGCCAGCAGCCAAGCATGGGGGGGGACTGAAGCTTTCTTT

V: TRBV6-1
J: TRBJ2-5
size: -
D: TRBD1
CDR3: CASSETGVMETQYF
DNA: TGTGCCAGCAGTGAGACAGGGGTGATGGAGACCCAGTACTTC

V: TRBV4-1
J: TRBJ1-2
size: -
D: TRBD1
CDR3: CASSLASTGSYGYTF
DNA: TGCGCCAGCAGCCTAGCCTCGACAGGGAGCTATGGCTACACCTTC

V: TRBV5-1
J: TRBJ2-5
size: once
D: TRBD2
CDR3: CASSSGTSGGAETQYF
DNA: TGCGCCAGCAGCTCCGGGACTAGCGGGGGGGCTGAGACCCAGTACTTC

V: TRBV15
J: TRBJ1-1
size: -
D: -
CDR3: CATSRDGTGPRAEAFF
DNA: TGTGCCACCAGCAGAGATGGTACAGGGCCTAGGGCTGAAGCTTTCTTT

V: TRBV28
J: TRBJ2-3
size: -
D: -
CDR3: CASSKQGTDTQYF
DNA: TGTGCCAGCAGTAAACAGGGCACAGATACGCAGTATTTT

V: TRBV12-3/TRBV12-4
J: TRBJ1-2
size: -
D: -
CDR3: CASSLAQYGYTF
DNA: TGTGCCAGCAGTTTAGCACAGTATGGCTACACCTTC

V: TRBV4-2
J: TRBJ2-1
size: -
D: -
CDR3: CASSGGWGHNEQFF
DNA: TGTGCCAGCAGTGGGGGATGGGGGCACAATGAGCAGTTCTTC

V: TRBV4-3
J: TRBJ1-4
size: -
D: -
CDR3: CASSQEGVANEKLFF
DNA: TGCGCCAGCAGCCAAGAAGGGGTGGCAAATGAAAAACTGTTTTTT

V: TRBV10-2
J: TRBJ2-1
size: -
D: -
CDR3: CASSRGQYNEQFF
DNA: TGCGCCAGCAGCCGCGGACAGTACAATGAGCAGTTCTTC

V: TRBV7-9
J: TRBJ1-3
size: -
D: -
CDR3: CASSSRPGSTGNTIYF
DNA: TGTGCCAGCAGCTCCCGGCCGGGGAGCACTGGAAACACCATATATTTT

V: TRBV5-1
J: TRBJ2-3
size: -
D: -
CDR3: CASSLQSNTDTQYF
DNA: TGCGCCAGCAGCTTACAGAGTAACACAGATACGCAGTATTTT

V: TRBV5-1
J: TRBJ2-4
size: -
D: -
CDR3: CASSLAGSADIQYF
DNA: TGCGCCAGCAGCTTGGCCGGGTCCGCGGACATTCAGTACTTC

V: TRBV7-2
J: TRBJ2-3
size: -
D: TRBD2
CDR3: CASSARTSGVGDTQYF
DNA: TGTGCCAGCAGCGCCCGGACTAGCGGGGTTGGAGATACGCAGTATTTT

V: TRBV7-2
J: TRBJ2-5
size: -
D: -
CDR3: CASSALQETQYF
DNA: TGTGCCAGCAGCGCACTTCAAGAGACCCAGTACTTC

V: TRBV18
J: TRBJ1-6
size: -
D: -
CDR3: CASSRGRGNSPLHF
DNA: TGTGCCAGCTCCCGGGGCAGGGGAAATTCACCCCTCCACTTT

V: TRBV20-1
J: TRBJ2-7
size: once
D: -
CDR3: CSARDGNEQYF
DNA: TGCAGTGCTAGAGACGGGAACGAGCAGTACTTC

V: TRBV7-2
J: TRBJ2-3
size: few
D: -
CDR3: CASSSRLPGSTQYF
DNA: TGTGCCAGCAGCTCCCGACTCCCCGGTAGTACGCAGTATTTT

V: TRBV7-2
J: TRBJ1-2
size: -
D: TRBD1
CDR3: CASSLGRTGQGPHGYTF
DNA: TGTGCCAGCAGCTTAGGGAGGACAGGGCAAGGTCCGCATGGCTACACCTTC

V: TRBV28
J: TRBJ2-2
size: -
D: -
CDR3: CASSLGQGMGGELFF
DNA: TGTGCCAGCAGTTTGGGCCAGGGCATGGGCGGGGAGCTGTTTTTT

V: TRBV7-9
J: TRBJ1-2
size: -
D: TRBD1
CDR3: CASSSSGTGGDYGYTF
DNA: TGTGCCAGCAGCAGTTCCGGGACAGGGGGAGACTATGGCTACACCTTC

V: TRBV5-1
J: TRBJ1-2
size: -
D: -
CDR3: CASSLEGQYKGYTF
DNA: TGCGCCAGCAGCTTGGAGGGACAATATAAAGGCTACACCTTC

V: TRBV3-1/TRBV3-2
J: TRBJ2-1
size: few
D: TRBD2
CDR3: CASSLGGGPNVNEQFF
DNA: TGTGCCAGCAGCCTCGGCGGGGGGCCAAATGTCAATGAGCAGTTCTTC

V: TRBV6-5
J: TRBJ2-5
size: -
D: TRBD2
CDR3: CASSYGGLAAGTQYF
DNA: TGTGCCAGCAGTTACGGGGGACTAGCGGCGGGGACCCAGTACTTC

V: TRBV12-3/TRBV12-4
J: TRBJ2-5
size: -
D: -
CDR3: CASTGVQETQYF
DNA: TGTGCCAGTACGGGAGTCCAAGAGACCCAGTACTTC

V: TRBV9
J: TRBJ2-6
size: -
D: -
CDR3: CASSSPGANVLTF
DNA: TGTGCCAGCAGCAGCCCGGGGGCCAACGTCCTGACTTTC

V: TRBV4-1
J: TRBJ1-1
size: -
D: -
CDR3: CASSPLSNTYSPNDLNTEAFF
DNA: TGCGCCAGCAGCCCTTTATCGAATACCTATAGTCCGAATGATCTGAACACTGAAGCTTTCTTT

V: TRBV6-5
J: TRBJ1-5
size: -
D: -
CDR3: CASTDRSRNQPQHF
DNA: TGTGCCAGCACCGACAGGTCTAGGAATCAGCCCCAGCATTTT

V: TRBV19
J: TRBJ1-1
size: -
D: TRBD1
CDR3: CASSQFRAGGQGTTEAFF
DNA: TGTGCCAGTAGTCAATTCAGAGCAGGAGGACAGGGAACCACTGAAGCTTTCTTT

V: TRBV10-3
J: TRBJ2-1
size: once
D: TRBD1
CDR3: CAISGDRDLNEQFF
DNA: TGTGCCATCAGTGGGGACAGGGATCTAAATGAGCAGTTCTTC

V: TRBV6-5
J: TRBJ2-5
size: -
D: TRBD1
CDR3: CASNRPGQGGETQYF
DNA: TGTGCCAGCAATCGACCGGGACAGGGGGGGGAGACCCAGTACTTC

V: TRBV5-6
J: TRBJ2-1
size: -
D: -
CDR3: CASSWTGSSYNEQFF
DNA: TGTGCCAGCAGCTGGACCGGGAGCTCCTACAATGAGCAGTTCTTC

V: TRBV19
J: TRBJ1-2
size: -
D: -
CDR3: CASSPRTLDYGYTF
DNA: TGTGCCAGTAGTCCCAGGACTTTGGACTATGGCTACACCTTC

V: TRBV4-1
J: TRBJ2-3
size: -
D: -
CDR3: CASSHADDTQYF
DNA: TGCGCCAGCAGCCACGCAGATGATACGCAGTATTTT

V: TRBV7-9
J: TRBJ2-5
size: few
D: -
CDR3: CASSWATGYGTQYF
DNA: TGTGCCAGCAGCTGGGCGACGGGGTACGGGACCCAGTACTTC

V: TRBV24-1
J: TRBJ1-1
size: -
D: TRBD1
CDR3: CATSAQGGVEAFF
DNA: TGTGCCACCAGTGCGCAGGGGGGAGTTGAAGCTTTCTTT

V: TRBV5-1
J: TRBJ1-2
size: -
D: -
CDR3: CASSLGKWGFDYGYTF
DNA: TGCGCCAGCAGCTTGGGGAAGTGGGGCTTTGACTATGGCTACACCTTC

V: TRBV10-3
J: TRBJ1-2
size: -
D: TRBD1
CDR3: CAISVQGDGVGYTF
DNA: TGTGCCATCAGTGTCCAGGGGGACGGAGTGGGCTACACCTTC

V: TRBV15
J: TRBJ2-7
size: -
D: TRBD2
CDR3: CATSRDLSGSYEQYF
DNA: TGTGCCACCAGCAGAGATCTTAGCGGGTCCTACGAGCAGTACTTC

V: TRBV2
J: TRBJ2-1
size: -
D: TRBD2
CDR3: CASSLGQAGGYNEQFF
DNA: TGTGCCAGCAGTCTTGGGCAAGCGGGGGGCTACAATGAGCAGTTCTTC